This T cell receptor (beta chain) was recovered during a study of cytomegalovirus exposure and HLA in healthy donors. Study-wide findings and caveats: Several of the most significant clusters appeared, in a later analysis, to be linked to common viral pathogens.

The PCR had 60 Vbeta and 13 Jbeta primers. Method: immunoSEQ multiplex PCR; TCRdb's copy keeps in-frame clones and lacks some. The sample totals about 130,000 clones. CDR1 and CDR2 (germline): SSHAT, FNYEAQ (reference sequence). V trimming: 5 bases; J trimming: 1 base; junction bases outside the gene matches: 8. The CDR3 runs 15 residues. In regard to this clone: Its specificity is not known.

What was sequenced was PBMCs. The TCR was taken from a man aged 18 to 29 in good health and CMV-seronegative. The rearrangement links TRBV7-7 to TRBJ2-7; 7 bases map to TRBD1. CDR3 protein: CASSAGTADSYEQYF. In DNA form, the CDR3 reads TGTGCCAGCAGCGCCGGGACAGCTGATTCCTACGAGCAGTACTTC.